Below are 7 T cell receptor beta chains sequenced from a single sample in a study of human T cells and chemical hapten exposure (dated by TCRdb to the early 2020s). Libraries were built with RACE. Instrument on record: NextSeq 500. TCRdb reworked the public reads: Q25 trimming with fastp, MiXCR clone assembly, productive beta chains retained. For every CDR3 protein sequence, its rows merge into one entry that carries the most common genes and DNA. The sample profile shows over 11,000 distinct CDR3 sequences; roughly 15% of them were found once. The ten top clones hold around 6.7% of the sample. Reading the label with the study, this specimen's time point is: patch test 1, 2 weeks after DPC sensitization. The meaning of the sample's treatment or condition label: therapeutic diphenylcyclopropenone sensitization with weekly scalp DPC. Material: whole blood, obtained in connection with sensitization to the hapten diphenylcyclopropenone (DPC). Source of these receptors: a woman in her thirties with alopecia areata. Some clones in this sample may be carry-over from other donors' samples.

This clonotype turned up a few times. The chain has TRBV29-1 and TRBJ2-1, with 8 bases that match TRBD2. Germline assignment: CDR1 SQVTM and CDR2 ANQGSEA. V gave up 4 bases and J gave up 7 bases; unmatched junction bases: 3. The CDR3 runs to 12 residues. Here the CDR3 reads CSVVPGGNEQFF. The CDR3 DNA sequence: TGCAGCGTTGTCCCGGGGGGGAATGAGCAGTTCTTC.

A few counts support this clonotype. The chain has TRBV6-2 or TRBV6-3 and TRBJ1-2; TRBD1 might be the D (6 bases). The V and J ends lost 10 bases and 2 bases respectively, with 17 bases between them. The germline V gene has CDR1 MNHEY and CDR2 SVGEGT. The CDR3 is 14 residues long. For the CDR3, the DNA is TGTGCCACACAACCGGCAACAGGGAACTATGGCTACACCTTC. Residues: CATQPATGNYGYTF.

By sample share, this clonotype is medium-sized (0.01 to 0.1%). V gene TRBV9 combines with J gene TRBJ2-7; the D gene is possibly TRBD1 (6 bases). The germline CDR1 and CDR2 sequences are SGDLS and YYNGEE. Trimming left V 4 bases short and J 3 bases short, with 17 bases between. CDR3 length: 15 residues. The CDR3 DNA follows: TGTGCCAGCAGCCCTGACCCGACAGGTATCTACGAGCAGTACTTC. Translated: CASSPDPTGIYEQYF.

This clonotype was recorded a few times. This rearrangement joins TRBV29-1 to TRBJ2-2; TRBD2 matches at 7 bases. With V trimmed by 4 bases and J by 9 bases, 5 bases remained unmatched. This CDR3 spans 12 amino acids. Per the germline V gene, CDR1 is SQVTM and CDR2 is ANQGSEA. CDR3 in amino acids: CSVGEGIRELFF. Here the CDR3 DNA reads TGCAGCGTTGGGGAGGGTATCAGGGAGCTGTTTTTT.

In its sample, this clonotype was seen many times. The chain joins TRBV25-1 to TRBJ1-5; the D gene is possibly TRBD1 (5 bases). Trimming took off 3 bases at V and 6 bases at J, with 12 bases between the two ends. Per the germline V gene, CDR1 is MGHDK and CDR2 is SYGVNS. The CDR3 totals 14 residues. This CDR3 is CASSDPGNGQPQHF. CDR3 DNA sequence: TGTGCCAGCAGTGACCCAGGGAATGGTCAGCCCCAGCATTTT.

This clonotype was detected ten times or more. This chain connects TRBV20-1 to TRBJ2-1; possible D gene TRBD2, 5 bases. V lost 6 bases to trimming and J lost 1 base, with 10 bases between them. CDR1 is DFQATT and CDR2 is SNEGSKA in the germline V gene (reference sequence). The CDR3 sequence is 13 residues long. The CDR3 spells CSARSGSYNEQFF. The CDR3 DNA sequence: TGCAGTGCCAGAAGCGGATCCTACAATGAGCAGTTCTTC.

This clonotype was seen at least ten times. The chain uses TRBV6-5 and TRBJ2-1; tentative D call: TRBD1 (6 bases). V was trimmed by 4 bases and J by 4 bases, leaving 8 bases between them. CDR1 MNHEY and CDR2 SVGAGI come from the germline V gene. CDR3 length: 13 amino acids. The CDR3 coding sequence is TGTGCCAGCAGTTCCACAGGGTACAATGAGCAGTTCTTC. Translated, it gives CASSSTGYNEQFF.